What follows are 20 T cell receptor beta chains derived from one specimen sequenced in a study of T cell responses to AZD1222 COVID-19 vaccine. Libraries were prepared by immunoSEQ multiplex PCR; TCRdb keeps only in-frame clonotypes and omits some of them. The profile shows 160,000 or so clones, around 94% of them singletons. Here the sequenced sample was peripheral blood, taken on day 0 of AZD1222 vaccination. These receptors were taken from an adult in good health.

This chain links TRBV5-1 with TRBJ2-1; 11 positions agree with TRBD2. CDR3 length: 18 residues. Germline V lookup: CDR1 SGHRS, CDR2 YFSETQ. V lost 4 bases to trimming and J lost 1 base; unmatched junction nucleotides: 10. CDR3 region: CASSPTSGGQGSYNEQFF. CDR3 sequence (DNA): TGCGCCAGCAGCCCTACTAGCGGGGGTCAAGGTTCCTACAATGAGCAGTTCTTC. Full variable domain (missing parts from reference TRBV5-1 and TRBJ2-1): KAGVTQTPRYLIKTRGQQVTLSCSPISGHRSVSWYQQTPGQGLQFLFEYFSETQRNKGNFPGRFSGRQFSNSRSEMNVSTLELGDSALYLCASSPTSGGQGSYNEQFFGPGTRLTVL.

V is TRBV2 and J is TRBJ2-7; 13 bases are a match to TRBD2. This CDR3 region has 17 residues. The V segment lost 8 bases and the J segment 2 bases; nucleotides outside the gene matches: 12. Germline V gives CDR1 SNHLY, CDR2 FYNNEI. The CDR3 sequence: CASLPGLAGTSPYEQYF. The CDR3 coding sequence is TGTGCCAGCTTACCGGGACTAGCGGGGACCAGTCCCTACGAGCAGTACTTC.

V usage is TRBV2 and J usage is TRBJ1-5, with a tentative D call TRBD1 (5 bases). V dropped 4 bases and J dropped 1 base, with 14 bases sitting between them. The germline V gene has CDR1 SNHLY and CDR2 FYNNEI. This CDR3 contains 16 residues. The DNA for the CDR3 is TGTGCCAGCAGTGTTCGGCAGGGAGGCAGCAATCAGCCCCAGCATTTT. This gives the protein CASSVRQGGSNQPQHF.

The rearrangement links TRBV19 to TRBJ2-7, with 7 bases aligning to TRBD2. Germline V lookup: CDR1 LNHDA, CDR2 SQIVND (reference sequence). The CDR3 is made up of 15 amino acids. V was clipped by 6 bases and J by 2 bases; unmatched bases: 10. Here the CDR3 reads CASSQPGLPTYEQYF. The CDR3 DNA reads as TGTGCCAGTAGCCAACCGGGACTACCAACCTACGAGCAGTACTTC.

The CDR3 sequence: CASSVSGFYNEQFF. DNA for the CDR3: TGTGCCAGCAGTGTGTCGGGCTTCTACAATGAGCAGTTCTTC. This chain joins TRBV11-3 and TRBJ2-1; D gene unclear. This CDR3 contains 14 residues. V was pared by 6 bases and J by 3 bases, with 12 bases between. Germline values: CDR1 SGHNT, CDR2 YENEEA. The complete variable domain, with remaining parts taken from reference TRBV11-3 and TRBJ2-1, reads EAGVVQSPRYKIIEKKQPVAFWCNPISGHNTLYWYLQNLGQGPELLIRYENEEAVDDSQLPKDRFSAERLKGVDSTLKIQPAELGDSAVYLCASSVSGFYNEQFFGPGTRLTVL.

The rearrangement uses TRBV19 and TRBJ1-2; D is uncertain. The CDR3 consists of 14 residues. Germline CDR1 LNHDA, CDR2 SQIVND (reference sequence). V was cut by 0 bases and J by 4 bases, with 9 bases left in between. The CDR3 DNA sequence: TGTGCCAGTAGTATAGAAGCAGGTTCCTATGGCTACACCTTC. It codes for CASSIEAGSYGYTF.

This chain uses TRBV14 with TRBJ1-6; D unresolved. This CDR3 contains 14 residues. The germline gives CDR1 SGHDN, CDR2 FVKESK. The germline V and J ends were trimmed by 6 bases and 6 bases, with 12 bases remaining between them. The DNA for the CDR3 is TGTGCCAGCAGTCTTAGTTCTTTTAATTCACCCCTCCACTTT. Protein product: CASSLSSFNSPLHF.

The chain couples TRBV29-1 to TRBJ1-2; no definite D call. V lost 1 base, J lost 4 bases, and 22 bases lay in between. CDR1 and CDR2 (germline): SQVTM, ANQGSEA. CDR3 length equals 17 residues. The DNA for the CDR3 is TGCAGCGTTGAAGGCGGTGTTAGGCCTGGCCCTCTCTATGGCTACACCTTC. Protein sequence: CSVEGGVRPGPLYGYTF.

The rearrangement links TRBV7-9 to TRBJ2-5; a weak D match, TRBD2 (6 bases). Trimming shortened V by 5 bases and J by 5 bases, and 15 bases separated the two germline ends. Germline-derived CDR1 and CDR2 are SEHNR and FQNEAQ (reference sequence). CDR3 length: 14 amino acids. The CDR3 DNA reads as TGTGCCAGCAGCAAACGTGGAGCGGGCGAGACCCAGTACTTC. This gives the protein CASSKRGAGETQYF.

The chain uses TRBV6-5 and TRBJ1-2; D perhaps matches TRBD1 (5 bases). Deletions cut 5 bases from V and 4 bases from J, with 17 bases between. CDR3 length: 15 amino acids. Germline CDR1 reads MNHEY; CDR2 reads SVGAGI. The CDR3 reads CASSLRQSTAYGYTF. CDR3 nucleotide sequence: TGTGCCAGCAGTCTAAGACAGTCCACCGCCTATGGCTACACCTTC.

This clone was seen a few times. The genes are TRBV7-2 and TRBJ2-7; D not certain. The germline V gene encodes CDR1 SGHTA and CDR2 FQGNSA. With 6 bases removed from V and 0 bases from J, the gap between germline ends came to 12 bases. This CDR3 spans 14 amino acids. The CDR3 DNA follows: TGTGCCAGCAGTCTTTTGGCGAGCTCCTACGAGCAGTACTTC. This sequence encodes CASSLLASSYEQYF. The entire variable domain, with the rest obtained from reference TRBV7-2 and TRBJ2-7, is as follows: GAGVSQSPSNKVTEKGKDVELRCDPISGHTALYWYRQSLGQGLEFLIYFQGNSAPDKSGLPSDRFSAERTGGSVSTLTIQRTQQEDSAVYLCASSLLASSYEQYFGPGTRLTVT.

This chain links TRBV27 with TRBJ1-5; D possibly corresponds to TRBD1 (6 bases). The germline gives CDR1 MNHEY, CDR2 SMNVEV (reference sequence). V was clipped by 3 bases and J by 0 bases, with 12 bases between them. This CDR3 is built from 16 residues. The CDR3 nucleotides read TGTGCCAGCAGTTTTGGGACACCCGATAGCAATCAGCCCCAGCATTTT. This gives the protein CASSFGTPDSNQPQHF.

The table lists this clone with a few counts. The V gene is TRBV5-1, the J gene TRBJ1-3; no reliable D call. This CDR3 region has 18 residues. Trimming removed 4 bases from V and 4 bases from J, with 24 bases in between. In germline, CDR1 is SGHRS, CDR2 YFSETQ. CDR3 protein: CASSRGVGTAGSGNTIYF. The DNA of the CDR3 is TGCGCCAGCAGCCGGGGAGTTGGAACGGCGGGATCGGGAAACACCATATATTTT.

The rearrangement joins TRBV12-5 to TRBJ2-5; D may be TRBD1 (6 bases). V dropped 3 bases and J dropped 5 bases, with 19 bases sitting between them. This CDR3 spans 16 amino acids. Germline lookup yields CDR1 LGHNT and CDR2 FRNRAP. The CDR3 here is CASGFATGPPLETQYF. CDR3 coding DNA: TGTGCTAGTGGTTTTGCCACAGGGCCCCCTTTGGAGACCCAGTACTTC.

This chain connects TRBV5-5 to TRBJ2-5; TRBD1 matches at 9 bases. After removal of 3 bases from V and 4 bases from J, the junction contained 10 bases not matched to a gene. This CDR3 has 16 residues. The germline gives CDR1 SGHKS, CDR2 YYEKEE (reference sequence). The CDR3 protein is CASSSGDRGDRETQYF. The CDR3 DNA follows: TGTGCCAGCAGCTCGGGCGACAGGGGGGATCGAGAGACCCAGTACTTC.

As concerns this clone: The sample holds other DNA sequences that translate to the same CDR3. The rearrangement links TRBV6-5 to TRBJ2-1; no reliable D call. This CDR3 contains 11 residues. CDR1 and CDR2 (germline): MNHEY, SVGAGI. Trimming took 6 bases from V and 3 from J, leaving 3 bases between them. The CDR3 loop reads CASSIYNEQFF. Here the CDR3 DNA reads TGTGCCAGCAGCATCTACAATGAGCAGTTCTTC.

The rearrangement uses TRBV6-6 and TRBJ2-3; no reliable D call. Trimming stripped 6 bases from V and 3 bases from J, with 13 bases between. The CDR3 is 14 amino acids. Germline V gives CDR1 MNHNY, CDR2 SVGAGI (reference sequence). CDR3 amino acids: CASSLTKGTDTQYF. CDR3 sequence (DNA): TGTGCCAGCAGCCTCACAAAGGGAACAGATACGCAGTATTTT.

The CDR3 nucleotides read TGTGCCAGCGGACGGCATGAAGCTTTCTTT. Protein product: CASGRHEAFF. The chain recombines TRBV21-1 with TRBJ1-1. TRBV21-1 is recorded as a pseudogene. The CDR3 runs to 10 residues.

To note about this clone: The sample contains more than one DNA sequence encoding this CDR3. The genes are TRBV20-1 and TRBJ1-2; D uncertain. Germline V gives CDR1 DFQATT, CDR2 SNEGSKA (reference sequence). Trimming cost V 0 bases and J 8 bases, with 4 bases left between them. This CDR3 is built from 10 residues. CDR3 in amino acids: CSARDEGYTF. For the CDR3, the DNA is TGCAGTGCTAGAGATGAGGGCTACACCTTC.

The gene calls are TRBV5-1 and TRBJ2-6; D gene ambiguous. V lost 1 base and J 4 bases, leaving 9 bases between the germline ends. The CDR3 is made up of 15 amino acids. CDR1 and CDR2 from the germline V gene are SGHRS and YFSETQ. CDR3 sequence reads: CASSLLGAGANVLTF. In DNA, the CDR3 is TGCGCCAGCAGCTTGCTAGGCGCCGGGGCCAACGTCCTGACTTTC.